The 7 T cell receptor beta chains below come from one sample, sequenced in a study of T cells in Graves' hyperthyroidism and ophthalmopathy. The CDR3 regions of TCR beta were amplified from RNA transcripts. TCR CDR3 regions were first amplified by RT-PCR with HTBI primers. In TCRdb, the multiplex PCR reads were re-called with MiXCR into one record per CDR3 protein. The sample contains approximately 620,000 distinct CDR3 sequences, more than 15% of which appear only once. The sample was blood. These receptors originate from a woman aged 35 to 49 with Graves' ophthalmopathy.

This clonotype occurred many times. The chain recombines TRBV11-2 with TRBJ2-7; D remains ambiguous. Trimming pared 0 bases from V and 5 bases from J, leaving 8 bases between. The CDR3 consists of 13 residues. Germline V gives CDR1 SGHAT, CDR2 FQNNGV. CDR3 region: CASSLDLQNEQYF. DNA of the CDR3: TGTGCCAGCAGCTTAGATCTCCAGAACGAGCAGTACTTC.

The rearrangement links TRBV27 to TRBJ1-6; weak D call: TRBD1 (6 bases). The CDR3 contains 16 residues. V lost 6 bases and J 0 bases, leaving 12 bases between the germline ends. The V gene's germline CDR1 is MNHEY and CDR2 SMNVEV (reference sequence). CDR3 nucleotides: TGTGCCAGCAGGGGGGACACGAGCTCCTATAATTCACCCCTCCACTTT. This translates into CASRGDTSSYNSPLHF.

V and J are TRBV20-1 and TRBJ2-2, with TRBD2 as a possible D gene (6 bases). The germline V and J ends were trimmed by 0 bases and 5 bases, with 13 bases remaining between them. Germline V gives CDR1 DFQATT, CDR2 SNEGSKA (reference sequence). The CDR3 extends over 15 amino acids. CDR3 in amino acids: CSARDGGARTGELFF. As DNA, the CDR3 is TGCAGTGCTAGAGATGGAGGGGCCAGGACCGGGGAGCTGTTTTTT.

This clonotype was seen ten or more times. V and J are TRBV20-1 and TRBJ2-2; 10 bases are a match to TRBD2. J lost 5 bases, V lost 1 base, and 4 bases had no gene match. Germline V gene sequence: CDR1 DFQATT, CDR2 SNEGSKA (reference sequence). The CDR3 runs 15 residues. Here the CDR3 reads CSARASGRETGELFF. CDR3 in DNA: TGCAGTGCTAGAGCGAGCGGGAGGGAAACCGGGGAGCTGTTTTTT.

The table lists this clonotype with a few counts. The chain links TRBV6-1 to TRBJ2-1, with 14 bases matching TRBD2. The CDR3 is 20 amino acids. Germline V CDR1 and CDR2: MNHNS, SASEGT. Unmatched junction bases numbered 7, after V lost 0 bases and J lost 0 bases. This chain's CDR3 is CASSEAGGLAGESSYNEQFF. The DNA of the CDR3 is TGTGCCAGCAGTGAAGCGGGGGGACTAGCGGGGGAAAGCTCCTACAATGAGCAGTTCTTC.

This clonotype was detected many times. The chain is built from TRBV27 and TRBJ2-2, with 14 bases identical to TRBD2. After removal of 5 bases from V and 2 bases from J, the junction contained 7 bases not matched to a gene. The CDR3 length is 18 residues. From germline, CDR1 is MNHEY and CDR2 SMNVEV (reference sequence). DNA of the CDR3: TGTGCCAGCAGTAGGGTAGGGACTAGCGGGGGAAACACCGGGGAGCTGTTTTTT. Its translation is CASSRVGTSGGNTGELFF.

The V gene is TRBV12-3 or TRBV12-4, the J gene TRBJ1-2; D call uncertain. Trimming removed 4 bases from V and 2 bases from J, with 14 bases in between. The CDR3 extends over 15 amino acids. The CDR3 nucleotides read TGTGCCAGCAGTTACTCGATTGCAGCCAACTATGGCTACACCTTC. Protein product: CASSYSIAANYGYTF.